This T cell receptor beta chain was documented in a study of blood T cell repertoires in COVID-19. Study overall: Donors in the United States, Italy and Spain gave samples during acute or convalescent COVID-19. In each case, the material was cDNA or gDNA derived from T cells, B-cell-depleted T cells, or PBMCs.

Original methodology: Using reference gene primer amplification, nucleated cell counts were estimated. Assay used: immunoSEQ multiplex PCR; TCRdb lists only in-frame clones, some missing. D and trimming come from the DNA, and the V and J calls and clone size come from that table. Here the sample spans fewer than 25,000 clones, 85% to 90% being singletons. This CDR3 is built from 14 residues. CDR1 and CDR2 (germline): SGHTA, FQGNSA. Trimming removed 5 bases from V and 3 bases from J; junction bases left unmatched: 2. Seattle cases were enrolled at active infection and followed longitudinally. The TCR sequence derives from an older man with COVID-19, enrolled during active disease. The chain uses TRBV7-2 and TRBJ2-7; the match to TRBD2 covers 12 bases. Material for sequencing was peripheral blood. CDR3 nucleotides: TGTGCCAGCAGCCGGACTAGCGGGGTCTACGAGCAGTACTTC. Translated: CASSRTSGVYEQYF. Variable domain in full (rest from reference TRBV7-2 and TRBJ2-7): GAGVSQSPSNKVTEKGKDVELRCDPISGHTALYWYRQSLGQGLEFLIYFQGNSAPDKSGLPSDRFSAERTGGSVSTLTIQRTQQEDSAVYLCASSRTSGVYEQYFGPGTRLTVT.